This T cell receptor beta chain was observed in a study of blood T cell repertoires in COVID-19. The CDR3 consists of 16 residues. Trimming shortened V by 6 bases and J by 4 bases, and 18 bases separated the two germline ends. Germline V gene sequence: CDR1 SGHTA, CDR2 FQGNSA. Libraries were prepared by immunoSEQ multiplex PCR; TCRdb keeps only in-frame clonotypes and omits some of them. The sample holds more than 15,000 clones; 91% are singletons and the top ten take around 4%. This sequence originates from a human donor in a cohort sampled during active COVID-19. The chain links TRBV7-2 to TRBJ2-2, with D perhaps TRBD1 (6 bases). The sequenced sample was peripheral blood. CDR3 residues: CASRLIPTGITGELFF. Written as DNA, the CDR3 is TGTGCCAGCAGGCTCATCCCGACAGGAATCACCGGGGAGCTGTTTTTT.